Listed below are T cell receptor beta chains from one sample, sequenced in a study of shared clonotypes between healthy human individuals. Produced via immunoSEQ multiplex PCR; TCRdb's table is partial and in-frame only. The sample contains 2 million to 2.5 million clones, 85% to 95% of which appear only once. The sequenced sample consisted of naive CD4+ T cells from PBMCs. Receptors were obtained from a man between 18 and 35 years old in good health. Some clones in this sample may be carry-over from other donors' samples. CDR3s include the opening cysteine and the closing phenylalanine or tryptophan.

len	j_gene	v_gene	CDR3aa
14	TRBJ2-3	TRBV10-3	CAISGLADTDTQYF
17	TRBJ2-6	TRBV28	CASSLFRGRAGANVLTF
14	TRBJ1-4	TRBV6-5	CASSSTVLTAKLFF
13	TRBJ2-2	TRBV11-3	CASSLERAGELFF
16	TRBJ1-2	TRBV4-2	CASSQDAAGSEDGYTF
15	TRBJ1-2	TRBV6-1	CASSEFPGYNYGYTF
13	TRBJ2-7	TRBV5-1	CASTSGRGDEQYF
13	TRBJ2-1	TRBV28	CASSREYYNEQFF
12	TRBJ1-2	TRBV29-1	CSGRTPNYGYTF
17	TRBJ2-7	TRBV28	CASSARLYRGGHYEQYF
15	TRBJ2-1	TRBV9	CASSLTGLTYNEQFF
15	TRBJ2-3	TRBV30	CAWVPPAGGRDTQYF
15	TRBJ1-1	TRBV27	CASSAPTGGITEAFF
14	TRBJ2-7	TRBV5-1	CASTTGEAPYEQYF
15	TRBJ2-5	TRBV18	CASSPDRGVWETQYF
16	TRBJ1-1	TRBV5-1	CASSLVASLMNTEAFF
14	TRBJ2-2	TRBV9	CASSVEASAGELFF
12	TRBJ2-5	TRBV7-9	CASSLEFGTQYF
9	TRBJ2-3	TRBV7-3	CASSLLIIF
15	TRBJ1-2	TRBV5-1	CASSLDRPSNYGYTF
16	TRBJ2-7	TRBV5-6	CASSLRTSGSPYEQYF
14	TRBJ2-1	TRBV5-1	CASSFPLPGNEQFF
19	TRBJ2-7	TRBV7-2	CASSLVPGLAGISSYEQYF
15	TRBJ1-1	TRBV19	CASSIGAGLGTEAFF
16	TRBJ2-1	TRBV10-3	CAISERASALTGEQFF
16	TRBJ2-1	TRBV7-3	CASSPGLAGAVHEQFF
15	TRBJ2-1	TRBV2	CASSRLAGSYNEQFF
16	TRBJ1-2	TRBV19	CASRGGDSLIYYGYTF
15	TRBJ1-2	TRBV28	CASSLSQADDYGYTF
15	TRBJ1-4	TRBV30	CAWRGTGLANEKLFF
15	TRBJ1-5	TRBV7-9	CASSLDTRGYQPQHF
15	TRBJ2-1	TRBV5-1	CASSRGGPTNNEQFF